The 12 T cell receptor beta chains presented below share a single source sample, sequenced in a study of spatial heterogeneity in lung cancer (dated by TCRdb to the late 2010s). Libraries were constructed by 5' RACE. Sequencer: NextSeq 500. TCRdb redid the processing of the public reads, applying fastp at Q25 and MiXCR, and retained in-frame beta chains. Rows are combined by CDR3 protein, so each entry shows the most common genes and DNA. The sample has about 21,000 distinct CDR3 sequences on record, just over 4.5% of them singletons. Around 7% of the sample comes from the top ten. The time point tag for this specimen amounts to: sample taken at primary tumor resection. TCR sequencing used whole RNA extracted from tumor and nontumor lung tissue, or from cryopreserved PBMC samples, without cell sorting. This material consisted of PBMCs, taken at surgery. The receptors stem from a male donor with early-stage non-small cell lung cancer.

This clonotype is medium-sized (0.01 to 0.1%) within its sample. The rearrangement links TRBV20-1 to TRBJ2-3; 7 bases map to TRBD1. V was pared by 3 bases and J by 0 bases, with 6 bases of the junction left unmatched. The CDR3 runs to 15 residues. Germline V CDR1 and CDR2: DFQATT, SNEGSKA (reference sequence). DNA for the CDR3: TGCAGTGCTAGTGACAGGGCCACAAGCACAGATACGCAGTATTTT. Its translation is CSASDRATSTDTQYF.

This clonotype was found many times. This chain joins TRBV20-1 and TRBJ2-1, with 8 bases lining up with TRBD2. CDR1 and CDR2 from the germline V gene are DFQATT and SNEGSKA (reference sequence). Trimming removed 0 bases from V and 3 bases from J; junction bases left unmatched: 4. This CDR3 spans 15 amino acids. The CDR3 loop reads CSARDQLAGYNEQFF. The CDR3 DNA follows: TGCAGTGCTAGAGATCAGCTAGCGGGCTACAATGAGCAGTTCTTC.

There are a few counts of this clonotype. This chain uses TRBV20-1 with TRBJ2-1; the match to TRBD2 covers 7 bases. The germline V gene encodes CDR1 DFQATT and CDR2 SNEGSKA (reference sequence). There are 15 residues in the CDR3. V dropped 3 bases and J dropped 2; count of bases not matched to a gene: 7. The CDR3 reads CSARDLAVPYNEQFF. Here the CDR3 DNA reads TGCAGTGCTAGGGATCTAGCGGTCCCCTACAATGAGCAGTTCTTC.

Ten or more counts support this clonotype. This chain links TRBV24-1 with TRBJ1-2; D uncertain. V was cut by 0 bases and J by 2 bases, with 6 bases left in between. CDR1 and CDR2 from the germline V gene are KGHDR and SFDVKD. The CDR3 contains 14 residues. The CDR3 here is CATSDLWQNYGYTF. The DNA for the CDR3 is TGTGCCACCAGTGATTTGTGGCAGAACTATGGCTACACCTTC.

This clonotype came up many times. This chain connects TRBV5-4 to TRBJ2-3; 14 nucleotides line up with TRBD2. The J segment lost 6 bases and the V segment lost 4 bases, leaving 7 bases of the junction unmatched. Germline V gives CDR1 SGHNT, CDR2 YYREEE (reference sequence). The CDR3 runs 16 residues. CDR3 nucleotides: TGTGCCAGCAGCCTGGGACTAGCGGGGGCTGGGGATACGCAGTATTTT. Translated: CASSLGLAGAGDTQYF.

The table lists this clonotype with many counts. V gene TRBV7-6 combines with J gene TRBJ1-6; D is unresolved. Between the trimmed V and J ends, which lost 2 bases and 4 bases, there was a span of 6 bases. Germline CDR1 reads SGHVS; CDR2 reads FNYEAQ. CDR3 length: 14 residues. The CDR3 coding sequence is TGTGCCAGCAGCTTAAGGGCGTATAATTCACCCCTCCACTTT. Translation gives CASSLRAYNSPLHF.

There are many counts of this clonotype. The V call is TRBV7-2, the J call TRBJ2-1, with D maybe TRBD2 (5 bases). Germline V lookup: CDR1 SGHTA, CDR2 FQGNSA. The CDR3 is 14 amino acids. Deletions cut 1 base from V and 7 bases from J, with 11 bases between. The CDR3 reads CASSLETSANEQFF. The CDR3 nucleotides are TGTGCCAGCAGCTTAGAAACTAGTGCGAATGAGCAGTTCTTC.

This clonotype was counted only a few times. CDR3 region: CASKLGFVRFNEQFF. The CDR3 nucleotides read TGTGCCAGCAAACTGGGGTTTGTTCGTTTCAATGAGCAGTTCTTC. V gene TRBV6-1 combines with J gene TRBJ2-1; D not resolved. The CDR3 extends over 15 amino acids. CDR1 and CDR2 (germline): MNHNS, SASEGT. V dropped 7 bases and J dropped 6 bases, with 19 bases sitting between them.

In this sample, this clonotype turned up many times. This chain joins TRBV20-1 and TRBJ2-3; 11 nucleotides agree with TRBD2. Germline V CDR1 and CDR2: DFQATT, SNEGSKA (reference sequence). Trimming cost V 4 bases and J 7 bases; bases outside gene matches: 10. There are 15 residues in the CDR3. The CDR3 region is CSATKLAGGGNTQYF. The CDR3 coding sequence is TGCAGTGCTACAAAATTAGCGGGAGGGGGAAATACGCAGTATTTT.

Only a few counts were recorded for this clonotype. The CDR3 sequence is CSAETTGFGGDTQYF. In nucleotides, the CDR3 is TGCAGTGCCGAGACGACGGGGTTCGGGGGTGATACGCAGTATTTT. The chain joins TRBV20-1 to TRBJ2-3; TRBD2 is a possible D gene (6 bases). Germline V gene data show CDR1 as DFQATT and CDR2 as SNEGSKA (reference sequence). The CDR3 totals 15 residues. Trimming left V 6 bases short and J 6 bases short, with 22 bases between.

This clonotype has at least ten counts. The CDR3 sequence: CASRRGPNSYEQYF. CDR3 bases: TGTGCCAGCCGCCGAGGGCCGAATTCCTACGAGCAGTACTTC. V gene TRBV19 combines with J gene TRBJ2-7, with a tentative D call TRBD2 (5 bases). Germline V gives CDR1 LNHDA, CDR2 SQIVND (reference sequence). Trimming shortened V by 9 bases and J by 1 base, and 16 bases separated the two germline ends. This CDR3 region has 14 residues.

This clonotype was detected ten times or more. The rearrangement joins TRBV6-6 to TRBJ2-5, with 9 bases matching TRBD1. The CDR3 has 15 amino acids. Germline V gives CDR1 MNHNY, CDR2 SVGAGI (reference sequence). J lost 4 bases, V lost 7 bases, and 10 bases had no gene match. CDR3 residues: CASTEQGAVGETQYF. CDR3 nucleotides: TGTGCCAGCACCGAACAGGGGGCGGTAGGAGAGACCCAGTACTTC.